This TCR beta chain was observed in a study of blood T cells in healthy people across ages. Germline V CDR1 and CDR2: DFQATT, SNEGSKA (reference sequence). With 3 bases removed from V and 0 bases from J, the gap between germline ends came to 9 bases. The CDR3 contains 14 residues. Together with a sample-barcoded 5' primer, a J-beta primer mix was included in a second PCR lasting roughly 7 to 11 cycles. TCRdb fed the 5' RACE reads into MiXCR, producing one record per CDR3 protein. Found here are around 780,000 distinct CDR3 sequences, roughly 24% of them singletons; the top ten hold around 2.9%. This sample also appeared in a second study, on T cells of mothers and their children. That paper adds: Every mother supplied over 8 million TCR beta CDR3 reads and every child 2.5 million to 3.5 million.

Sample: blood. The clonotype originates from a boy aged 5-17 years in good health. V is TRBV20-1 and J is TRBJ2-1; D not certain. The CDR3 is CSARSGVSYNEQFF. Written as DNA, the CDR3 is TGCAGTGCTAGGTCCGGTGTCTCCTACAATGAGCAGTTCTTC.